The source of this TCR beta chain is a study of blood T cell repertoires in COVID-19. Study summary: From the United States, Italy and Spain came samples of acute and convalescent COVID-19. In each case, the material was cDNA or gDNA derived from T cells, B-cell-depleted T cells, or PBMCs.

As handled by the study authors: From reference gene primer amplification, estimates of nucleated cell counts were derived. The assay was immunoSEQ multiplex PCR, and TCRdb's table has in-frame clones only and misses some. That table supplies the V and J calls and clone size; D and trimming were determined from the DNA. This sample carries fewer than 35,000 clones, about 88% of them seen once, and the ten largest clones take roughly 8%. This clonotype was obtained from a woman aged 45-65 years with active COVID-19. Sequenced material: peripheral blood.

CDR3 sequence reads: CASRESGTFTDTQYF. In nucleotides, the CDR3 is TGCGCCAGCCGGGAAAGCGGGACATTCACAGATACGCAGTATTTT. This sequence joins TRBV5-1 and TRBJ2-3, with a tentative D call TRBD2 (7 bases). There are 15 residues in the CDR3. Looked up from germline, CDR1 is SGHRS and CDR2 is YFSETQ. The V and J ends lost 7 bases and 2 bases respectively, with 17 bases between them.